Sequencing of this T cell receptor (beta chain) was carried out in a study of OX40 agonist ivuxolimab in advanced cancers. The overall study: Dose-escalation patients had hepatocellular carcinoma, melanoma, renal cell or head and neck cancer.

With 5 bases removed from V and 2 bases from J, the gap between germline ends came to 16 bases. CDR1 is SGHVS, CDR2 FQNEAQ, per germline. The CDR3 spans 15 residues. The count of this clone is one. Using immunoSEQ multiplex PCR, the repertoire was profiled, and TCRdb retains in-frame clones only, with some absent. Here the sample spans around 70,000 clones, about four fifths being singletons. The sample consisted of CD4+ or CD8+ T cells sorted from blood, taken in a trial of the OX40 agonist ivuxolimab. The rearrangement uses TRBV7-8 and TRBJ2-7, with D tentatively TRBD1 (7 bases). This receptor was taken from an adult with an advanced solid tumor such as melanoma, head and neck, liver or kidney cancer. CDR3 protein: CASSPRGTDTYEQYF. The CDR3, as DNA: TGTGCCAGCAGCCCGCGCGGGACAGATACCTACGAGCAGTACTTC.